This TCR beta chain was profiled in a study of blood T cell repertoires in COVID-19. Study-wide background: From the United States, Italy and Spain came samples of acute and convalescent COVID-19. From T cells, B-cell-depleted T cells, or PBMCs came the material, which was cDNA or gDNA.

In the authors' workflow: Scientists estimated how many nucleated cells there were by amplifying reference gene primers. The repertoire was sequenced with immunoSEQ multiplex PCR; TCRdb's copy has only in-frame clones and lacks some. From that table come the V and J calls and clone size; the DNA was used to work out D and trimming. The repertoire includes under 250,000 clones, about 89% of them detected once, and roughly 6% sits in the top ten. From germline, CDR1 is PRHDT and CDR2 FYEKMQ (reference sequence). The CDR3 totals 17 residues. The trim removed 5 bases at V and 0 bases at J, leaving 7 bases unmatched.

The sequenced material came from peripheral blood. The chain has TRBV13 and TRBJ1-6; TRBD1 aligns across 7 bases. The TCR was taken from a man aged 55 to 70 who had recovered from COVID-19. The CDR3 DNA reads as TGTGCCAGCAGCGGACCTCAGGGGGGCTCCTATAATTCACCCCTCCACTTT. This translates into CASSGPQGGSYNSPLHF.